Many counts were recorded for the clone carrying this T cell receptor beta chain. MiXCR, applied by TCRdb to the 5' RACE reads, yields one record per CDR3 protein. Among hundreds of thousands of distinct CDR3 sequences listed, approximately 3.9% were seen once. From germline, CDR1 is LGHNA and CDR2 YNFKEQ. CDR3 length: 16 amino acids. V was cut by 1 base and J by 6 bases, with 16 bases left in between. This record belongs to a study of T cells after yellow fever vaccination. The J gene is TRBJ2-1, the V gene TRBV4-2; no clear D. This specimen consisted of PBMCs, obtained on the day of the yellow fever booster vaccination. This clonotype was sampled from a man aged 18 to 29 who received the YFV17D yellow fever vaccine. CDR3 protein: CASSQVDTPVRNEQFF. The CDR3 DNA reads as TGTGCCAGCAGCCAAGTTGACACCCCCGTTCGCAATGAGCAGTTCTTC.